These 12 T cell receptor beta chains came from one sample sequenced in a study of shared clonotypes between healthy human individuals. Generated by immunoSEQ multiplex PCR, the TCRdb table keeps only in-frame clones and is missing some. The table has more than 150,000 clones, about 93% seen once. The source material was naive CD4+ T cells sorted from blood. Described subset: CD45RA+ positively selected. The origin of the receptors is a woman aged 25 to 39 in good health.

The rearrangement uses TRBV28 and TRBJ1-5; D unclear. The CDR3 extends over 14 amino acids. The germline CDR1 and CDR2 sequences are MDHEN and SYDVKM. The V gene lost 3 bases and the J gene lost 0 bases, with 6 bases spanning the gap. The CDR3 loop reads CASSFEYSNQPQHF. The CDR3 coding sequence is TGTGCCAGCAGTTTCGAATATAGCAATCAGCCCCAGCATTTT.

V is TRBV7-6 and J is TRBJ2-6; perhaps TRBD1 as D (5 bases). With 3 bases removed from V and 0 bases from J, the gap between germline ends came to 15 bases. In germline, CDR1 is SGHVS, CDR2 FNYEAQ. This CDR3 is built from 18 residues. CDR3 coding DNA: TGTGCCAGCAGCTTCGGAACAGGCCTTTCCTCTGGGGCCAACGTCCTGACTTTC. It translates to CASSFGTGLSSGANVLTF.

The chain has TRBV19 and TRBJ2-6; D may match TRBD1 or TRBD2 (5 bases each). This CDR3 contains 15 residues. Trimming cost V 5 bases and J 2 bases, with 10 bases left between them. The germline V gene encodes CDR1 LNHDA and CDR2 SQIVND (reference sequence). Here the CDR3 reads CASSSRGAGANVLTF. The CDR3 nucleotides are TGTGCCAGTAGTTCAAGGGGAGCTGGGGCCAACGTCCTGACTTTC.

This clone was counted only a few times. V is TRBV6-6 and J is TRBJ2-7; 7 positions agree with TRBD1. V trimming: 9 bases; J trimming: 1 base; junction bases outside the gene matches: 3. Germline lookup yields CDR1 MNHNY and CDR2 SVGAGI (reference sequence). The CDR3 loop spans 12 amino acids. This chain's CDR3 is CASGTVSYEQYF. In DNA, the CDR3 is TGTGCCAGTGGGACAGTTTCCTACGAGCAGTACTTC.

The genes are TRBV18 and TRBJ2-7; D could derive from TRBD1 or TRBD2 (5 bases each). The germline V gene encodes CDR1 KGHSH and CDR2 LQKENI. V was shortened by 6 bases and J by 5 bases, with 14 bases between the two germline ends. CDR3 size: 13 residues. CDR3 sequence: CASSPGQADEQYF. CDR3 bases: TGTGCCAGCTCGCCGGGGCAGGCAGACGAGCAGTACTTC.

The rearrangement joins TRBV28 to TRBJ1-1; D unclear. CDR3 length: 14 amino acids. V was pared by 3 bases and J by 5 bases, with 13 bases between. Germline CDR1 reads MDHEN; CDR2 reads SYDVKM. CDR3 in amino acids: CASSLGIVGTEAFF. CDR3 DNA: TGTGCCAGCAGTTTGGGGATCGTGGGGACTGAAGCTTTCTTT.

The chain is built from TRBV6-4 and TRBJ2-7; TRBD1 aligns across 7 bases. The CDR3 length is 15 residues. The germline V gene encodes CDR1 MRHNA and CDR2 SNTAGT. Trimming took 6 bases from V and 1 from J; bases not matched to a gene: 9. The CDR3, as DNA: TGTGCCAGCAGCCCCGGGACAGACGAATCCTACGAGCAGTACTTC. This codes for CASSPGTDESYEQYF.

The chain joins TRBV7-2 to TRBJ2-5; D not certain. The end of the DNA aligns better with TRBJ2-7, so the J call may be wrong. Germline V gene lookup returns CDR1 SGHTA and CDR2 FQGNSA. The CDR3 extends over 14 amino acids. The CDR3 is CASSLLAASYEQYF. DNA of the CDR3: TGTGCCAGCAGCTTACTTGCCGCTTCCTACGAGCAGTACTTC.

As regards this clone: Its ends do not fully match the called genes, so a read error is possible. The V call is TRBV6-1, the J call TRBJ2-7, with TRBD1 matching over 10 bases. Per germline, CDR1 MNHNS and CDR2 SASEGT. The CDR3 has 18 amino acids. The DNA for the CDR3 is TGTGCCATCAGTGGTATCCGGGACAGGGGACGCAAACCCTACGAGCAGTACTTC. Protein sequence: CAISGIRDRGRKPYEQYF.

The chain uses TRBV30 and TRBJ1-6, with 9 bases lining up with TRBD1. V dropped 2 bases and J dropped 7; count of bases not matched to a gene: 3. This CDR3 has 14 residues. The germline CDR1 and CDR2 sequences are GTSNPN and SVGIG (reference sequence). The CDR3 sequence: CAWSMTGGNSPLHF. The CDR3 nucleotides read TGTGCCTGGAGTATGACAGGGGGAAATTCACCCCTCCACTTT.

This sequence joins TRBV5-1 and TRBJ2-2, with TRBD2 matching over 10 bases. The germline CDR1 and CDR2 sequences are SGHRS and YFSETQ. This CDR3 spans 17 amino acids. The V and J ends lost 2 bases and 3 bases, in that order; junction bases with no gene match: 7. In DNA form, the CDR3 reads TGCGCCAGCAGCTTTGGGCTAGCGGGAGTTGACACCGGGGAGCTGTTTTTT. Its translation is CASSFGLAGVDTGELFF.

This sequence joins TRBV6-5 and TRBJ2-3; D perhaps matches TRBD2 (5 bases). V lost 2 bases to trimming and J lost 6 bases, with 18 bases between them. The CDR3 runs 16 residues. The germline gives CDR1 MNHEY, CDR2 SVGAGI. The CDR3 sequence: CASSYGLAFKMDTQYF. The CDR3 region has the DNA TGTGCCAGCAGTTACGGGCTAGCCTTTAAGATGGATACGCAGTATTTT.